The T cell receptor beta chain under discussion was sequenced for a study of blood T cells in healthy people across ages. Whole-study results and caveats: Unsorted PBMC material precluded a definitive naive versus antigen-experienced comparison.

There are 11 residues in the CDR3. With V trimmed by 4 bases and J by 11 bases, 4 bases remained unmatched. Germline values: CDR1 SGHTA, CDR2 FQGNSA. This clonotype was observed a handful of times. Its antigen remains unknown. The second PCR ran roughly 6 to 12 cycles with a sample-barcoded 5' primer and J-beta primers. A single record per CDR3 protein comes from TCRdb applying MiXCR to the 5' RACE reads. This table has approximately 770,000 distinct CDR3 sequences, 58% appearing once. Isolation recovered at least 6.5 million PBMCs from every sample. The chain links TRBV7-2 to TRBJ2-5; 7 bases are shared with TRBD1. The sequenced material came from blood. The clonotype was recovered from a man under 40 in good health. The CDR3 protein is CASSSRDRQYF. DNA of the CDR3: TGTGCCAGCAGCTCCAGGGACAGACAGTACTTC.